Listed below are T cell receptor beta chains from one sample, sequenced in a study of blood T cell repertoires in COVID-19. Generated by immunoSEQ multiplex PCR, the TCRdb table keeps only in-frame clones and is missing some. The profile covers about 270,000 clones, with 86% appearing a single time and 10% to 15% taken by the ten largest. Sequencing was done on a sample of peripheral blood. The receptor source for this set is a woman in her 70s with COVID-19, enrolled during active disease. CDR3s leave out the opening cysteine and the closing phenylalanine or tryptophan. The order of the fields is J gene, D gene, V gene, CDR3 protein. The D gene is left open where the match is weak.

j_gene: TRBJ2-1
d_gene: TRBD2
v_gene: TRBV4-3
CDR3aa: ASSPSLAGAYNEQF

j_gene: TRBJ1-2
d_gene: -
v_gene: TRBV6-5
CDR3aa: ASSTADRSYGYT

j_gene: TRBJ2-5
d_gene: TRBD2
v_gene: TRBV9
CDR3aa: ASSALTSAQETQY

j_gene: TRBJ1-5
d_gene: -
v_gene: TRBV28
CDR3aa: ASGPWVDSAQPQH

j_gene: TRBJ1-1
d_gene: TRBD1
v_gene: TRBV19
CDR3aa: ASGTGAKGTEAF

j_gene: TRBJ1-3
d_gene: -
v_gene: TRBV6-1
CDR3aa: ASSEERRSRGNTIY

j_gene: TRBJ2-1
d_gene: TRBD2
v_gene: TRBV5-4
CDR3aa: ASNPKSGGGNEQF

j_gene: TRBJ1-3
d_gene: -
v_gene: TRBV30
CDR3aa: AWGSLNTIY

j_gene: TRBJ2-1
d_gene: -
v_gene: TRBV11-2
CDR3aa: ASSAASGIRNEQF

j_gene: TRBJ2-1
d_gene: TRBD2
v_gene: TRBV10-3
CDR3aa: ASRAQRGPYNEQF

j_gene: TRBJ2-3
d_gene: TRBD2
v_gene: TRBV9
CDR3aa: ASSAGLGSLDTQY

j_gene: TRBJ1-1
d_gene: -
v_gene: TRBV27
CDR3aa: ASSLTGSVTEAF

j_gene: TRBJ1-2
d_gene: -
v_gene: TRBV7-2
CDR3aa: ASSSKTGSYGYT

j_gene: TRBJ2-5
d_gene: -
v_gene: TRBV4-2
CDR3aa: ASSSRDYQETQY

j_gene: TRBJ1-5
d_gene: TRBD1
v_gene: TRBV19
CDR3aa: ASSIGQGFGQPQH

j_gene: TRBJ2-5
d_gene: -
v_gene: TRBV14
CDR3aa: ASSQGARSETQY

j_gene: TRBJ1-5
d_gene: -
v_gene: TRBV29-1
CDR3aa: SSLSGKEGNQPQH